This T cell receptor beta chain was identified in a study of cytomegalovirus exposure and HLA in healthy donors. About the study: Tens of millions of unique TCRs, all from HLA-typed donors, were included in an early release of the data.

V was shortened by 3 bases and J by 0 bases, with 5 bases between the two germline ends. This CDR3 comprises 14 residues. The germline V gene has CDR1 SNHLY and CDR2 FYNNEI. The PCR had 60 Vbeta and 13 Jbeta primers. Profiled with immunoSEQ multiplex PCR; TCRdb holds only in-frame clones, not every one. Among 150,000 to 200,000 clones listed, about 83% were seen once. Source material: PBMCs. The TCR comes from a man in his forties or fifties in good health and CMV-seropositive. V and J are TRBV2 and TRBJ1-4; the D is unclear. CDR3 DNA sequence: TGTGCCAGCAGTGAGGGCCCAACTAATGAAAAACTGTTTTTT. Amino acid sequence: CASSEGPTNEKLFF.